The rows below give T cell receptor beta chains drawn from one sample of a study of Ad26.COV2.S vaccination and SARS-CoV-2 variants. Measured with immunoSEQ multiplex PCR; TCRdb has only the in-frame clones, and not every one. The sample holds 250,000 to 300,000 clones, about 90% seen once. The source was peripheral blood, collected in a trial of Ad26.COV2.S vaccine versus placebo. Receptors were obtained from a person between 18 and 60 years old who received the Ad26.COV2.S COVID-19 vaccine or a placebo. Each CDR3 is given with its conserved first and last residue. The order of the fields is V gene, J gene, clone size, D gene, CDR3 DNA, CDR3 protein. The D gene is left open where the match is weak. Not every row has a clone size; where given, it reads once, few, many or a size class.

v_gene: TRBV6-6; j_gene: TRBJ2-2; abundance: few; d_gene: -; CDR3nt: TGTGCCAGCAGCCGAGACAGCTCCTCCGGGGAGCTGTTTTTT; CDR3aa: CASSRDSSSGELFF
v_gene: TRBV10-2; j_gene: TRBJ1-5; abundance: -; d_gene: TRBD1; CDR3nt: TGCGCCAGCAGTGAACAGGGGGCTGGTCAGCCCCAGCATTTT; CDR3aa: CASSEQGAGQPQHF
v_gene: TRBV5-1; j_gene: TRBJ2-5; abundance: -; d_gene: TRBD2; CDR3nt: TGCGCCAGCAGCTTGGTGGGGACTAGCGGGGCTGAGACCCAGTACTTC; CDR3aa: CASSLVGTSGAETQYF
v_gene: TRBV7-9; j_gene: TRBJ2-3; abundance: -; d_gene: -; CDR3nt: TGTGCCAGCAGCCCCTCTCGGGCTAGCACAGATACGCAGTATTTT; CDR3aa: CASSPSRASTDTQYF
v_gene: TRBV11-2; j_gene: TRBJ2-7; abundance: -; d_gene: -; CDR3nt: TGTGCCAGCAGCTCCAAGCTGGAGGGGATCCTATACGAGCAGTACTTC; CDR3aa: CASSSKLEGILYEQYF
v_gene: TRBV3-1/TRBV3-2; j_gene: TRBJ2-1; abundance: -; d_gene: TRBD2; CDR3nt: TGTGCCAGCAGGAAAGCGGGAGCCTCATACAATGAGCAGTTCTTC; CDR3aa: CASRKAGASYNEQFF
v_gene: TRBV6-4; j_gene: TRBJ2-2; abundance: -; d_gene: -; CDR3nt: TGTGCCAGCAGCTTAACAGGGAGGGACACCGGGGAGCTGTTTTTT; CDR3aa: CASSLTGRDTGELFF
v_gene: TRBV5-1; j_gene: TRBJ2-7; abundance: -; d_gene: -; CDR3nt: TGCGCCAGCAGCTTGGACCCCGGGGGCTCCTACGAGCAGTACTTC; CDR3aa: CASSLDPGGSYEQYF
v_gene: TRBV6-1; j_gene: TRBJ1-1; abundance: -; d_gene: -; CDR3nt: TGTGCCAGCAGTGAAGTTCAAGGGCACACTGAAGCTTTCTTT; CDR3aa: CASSEVQGHTEAFF
v_gene: TRBV7-2; j_gene: TRBJ2-4; abundance: -; d_gene: -; CDR3nt: TGTGCCAGCAGCGGCGAGGGCTTCCAAAACATTCAGTACTTC; CDR3aa: CASSGEGFQNIQYF
v_gene: TRBV29-1; j_gene: TRBJ1-1; abundance: -; d_gene: -; CDR3nt: TGCAGCGTTGAATTACAGGAGAACACTGAAGCTTTCTTT; CDR3aa: CSVELQENTEAFF
v_gene: TRBV5-4; j_gene: TRBJ2-5; abundance: -; d_gene: -; CDR3nt: TGTGCCAGCAGCTTGGGCGGGGTAATAGGGGTGGAGACCCAGTACTTC; CDR3aa: CASSLGGVIGVETQYF
v_gene: TRBV5-1; j_gene: TRBJ1-1; abundance: -; d_gene: TRBD1; CDR3nt: TGCGCCAGCGGAGGACAGGGAATGAACACTGAAGCTTTCTTT; CDR3aa: CASGGQGMNTEAFF
v_gene: TRBV9; j_gene: TRBJ1-2; abundance: -; d_gene: -; CDR3nt: TGTGCCAGCAGCGTAGGTGGGACCGTAGCTAACTATGGCTACACCTTC; CDR3aa: CASSVGGTVANYGYTF
v_gene: TRBV10-3; j_gene: TRBJ2-1; abundance: once; d_gene: -; CDR3nt: TGTGCCATCAGTTCTGGGGGTAGCTCCTACAATGAGCAGTTCTTC; CDR3aa: CAISSGGSSYNEQFF
v_gene: TRBV19; j_gene: TRBJ1-1; abundance: -; d_gene: -; CDR3nt: TGTGCCAGTAGTACCGGGACGGTGAACACTGAAGCTTTCTTT; CDR3aa: CASSTGTVNTEAFF
v_gene: TRBV30; j_gene: TRBJ1-1; abundance: -; d_gene: -; CDR3nt: TGTGCCTGGAGTAGAGGGACGGCGAACACTGAAGCTTTCTTT; CDR3aa: CAWSRGTANTEAFF
v_gene: TRBV6-6; j_gene: TRBJ2-7; abundance: -; d_gene: TRBD1; CDR3nt: TGTGCCAGCAGACTCGACAGGGGAAGCTCCTACGAGCAGTACTTC; CDR3aa: CASRLDRGSSYEQYF
v_gene: TRBV2; j_gene: TRBJ1-1; abundance: -; d_gene: -; CDR3nt: TGTGCCAGCAGTATTCAGGGGAAGGGGACTGAAGCTTTCTTT; CDR3aa: CASSIQGKGTEAFF
v_gene: TRBV3-1/TRBV3-2; j_gene: TRBJ2-2; abundance: -; d_gene: -; CDR3nt: TGTGCCAGCAGGGAAGAAACGAACACCGGGGAGCTGTTTTTT; CDR3aa: CASREETNTGELFF
v_gene: TRBV10-1; j_gene: TRBJ2-3; abundance: once; d_gene: -; CDR3nt: TGCGCCAGCAGTGGCGCAGGGAGGATTGGGGATACGCAGTATTTT; CDR3aa: CASSGAGRIGDTQYF
v_gene: TRBV20-1; j_gene: TRBJ1-2; abundance: -; d_gene: -; CDR3nt: TGCAGTGCTAGTCGGACGAGCGGCTACACCTTC; CDR3aa: CSASRTSGYTF
v_gene: TRBV7-6; j_gene: TRBJ1-1; abundance: -; d_gene: -; CDR3nt: TGTGCCACACAATACGGGGGGGAAGCTTTCTTT; CDR3aa: CATQYGGEAFF